The 8 T cell receptor beta chains presented below share a single source sample, sequenced in a study of cytomegalovirus exposure and HLA in healthy donors. The repertoire was sequenced with immunoSEQ multiplex PCR; TCRdb's copy has only in-frame clones and lacks some. This sample has over 100,000 clones, with under 90% found just once. Sequenced: PBMCs. The receptors originated from a man under 40 in good health and CMV-seronegative.

The chain couples TRBV5-1 to TRBJ2-1; TRBD1 matches at 9 bases. The V gene's germline CDR1 is SGHRS and CDR2 YFSETQ. CDR3 size: 20 residues. Trimming cost V 4 bases and J 1 base; bases outside gene matches: 18. The CDR3 DNA sequence: TGCGCCAGCAGCCAGACCCGGGACAGGGCCAGTAAACAATCCTACAATGAGCAGTTCTTC. Its protein is CASSQTRDRASKQSYNEQFF.

The chain carries TRBV5-1 and TRBJ1-1; no reliable D call. CDR1 and CDR2 (germline): SGHRS, YFSETQ. Trimming took off 0 bases at V and 6 bases at J, with 12 bases between the two ends. CDR3 length: 14 amino acids. In nucleotides, the CDR3 is TGCGCCAGCAGCTTGGTTGCGGGTCACGCTGAAGCTTTCTTT. As protein: CASSLVAGHAEAFF.

This chain uses TRBV28 with TRBJ2-2; TRBD1 matches at 7 bases. This CDR3 contains 15 residues. Germline values: CDR1 MDHEN, CDR2 SYDVKM. V shed 5 bases, J shed 0 bases, and the junction held 3 bases outside the gene matches. The CDR3 loop is CASSRTGANTGELFF. The CDR3 DNA is TGTGCCAGCAGTCGAACAGGGGCGAACACCGGGGAGCTGTTTTTT.

This rearrangement joins TRBV14 to TRBJ1-3; no reliable D call. This CDR3 is 15 amino acids long. Looked up from germline, CDR1 is SGHDN and CDR2 is FVKESK. The V gene lost 1 base and the J gene lost 0 bases, with 7 bases spanning the gap. This CDR3 reads CASSQVHSSGNTIYF. In DNA, the CDR3 is TGTGCCAGCAGCCAAGTCCACTCCTCTGGAAACACCATATATTTT.

Regarding this clone: A junction boundary mismatches the germline segment, possibly from a read error. The V and J genes are TRBV7-7 and TRBJ2-1; 11 bases are a match to TRBD1. Per the germline V gene, CDR1 is SSHAT and CDR2 is FNYEAQ (reference sequence). The CDR3 contains 15 residues. CDR3 in DNA: TGTGCTAGCAGCCCGTCGGACAGGGGGCTCGGTGAGCAGTTCTTC. It translates to CASSPSDRGLGEQFF. The full variable domain, its missing parts supplied by reference TRBV7-7 and TRBJ2-1, is GAGVSQSPRYKVTKRGQDVTLRCDPISSHATLYWYQQALGQGPEFLTYFNYEAQPDKSGLPSDRFSAERPEGSISTLTIQRTEQRDSAMYRCASSPSDRGLGEQFFGPGTRLTVL.

This chain links TRBV27 with TRBJ1-5; D remains ambiguous. Germline CDR1 MNHEY, CDR2 SMNVEV (reference sequence). The ends were cut back, 6 bases at V and 5 bases at J, with 14 bases in the middle. There are 14 residues in the CDR3. The CDR3 sequence is CASSPRGPDQPQHF. CDR3 sequence (DNA): TGTGCCAGCAGCCCCCGAGGTCCCGATCAGCCCCAGCATTTT.

V gene TRBV5-1 combines with J gene TRBJ2-5; the D gene is possibly TRBD1 (6 bases). V was clipped by 4 bases and J by 12 bases, with 13 bases between them. The CDR3 is made up of 11 amino acids. The germline gives CDR1 SGHRS, CDR2 YFSETQ. The DNA of the CDR3 is TGCGCCAGCAGCAGGACAGTGGAAAAGTACTTC. Protein: CASSRTVEKYF.

This clone appeared a single time. The chain carries TRBV4-1 and TRBJ2-2; TRBD2 matches at 11 bases. After removal of 2 bases from V and 7 bases from J, the junction contained 6 bases not matched to a gene. The CDR3 spans 16 residues. The germline gives CDR1 MGHRA, CDR2 YSYEKL. CDR3 nucleotide sequence: TGCGCCAGCAGCCAACTACTAGCGGGGGAAGGCGGGGAGCTGTTTTTT. This codes for CASSQLLAGEGGELFF.